A selection of T cell receptor beta chains follows, all from one sample in a study of blood T cell repertoires in COVID-19. Some clones are missing from TCRdb's copy, which holds only in-frame ones; the method was immunoSEQ multiplex PCR. Altogether 84,000 or so clones are present, roughly three quarters being singletons, with the ten largest covering just over 35%. The specimen was peripheral blood. The receptors were gathered from a man aged 60 to 75 with COVID-19, enrolled during active disease. CDR3s include the opening cysteine and the closing phenylalanine or tryptophan. The order of the fields is CDR3 DNA, CDR3 protein, D gene, clone size, V gene, J gene. A D gene is named only where the DNA matches it firmly. Clone size is shown for a subset of rows, as once, few, many or a class of expanded clone.

TGTGCCATCCCGGGACTAGCGGACTACACCGGGGAGCTGTTTTTT	CAIPGLADYTGELFF	TRBD2	-	TRBV9	TRBJ2-2
TGCGCCAGCAGCTCCATTCCGGGACTAGGTCCCGAGCAGTACTTC	CASSSIPGLGPEQYF	TRBD2	-	TRBV5-1	TRBJ2-7
TGTGCCAGCAGCTTGCTAGTATCAGATACGCAGTATTTT	CASSLLVSDTQYF	-	-	TRBV5-6	TRBJ2-3
TGTGCCAGCAGTGACCCCCGGGCAGGGAATGCCGGCTACACCTTC	CASSDPRAGNAGYTF	-	-	TRBV25-1	TRBJ1-2
TGTGCCAGCAGCTCCAGTGGGAGGGGGGAAGCTTTCTTT	CASSSSGRGEAFF	-	-	TRBV13	TRBJ1-1
TGTGCCAGCAGCCAACACAGGGGGGACACTGAAGCTTTCTTT	CASSQHRGDTEAFF	TRBD1	-	TRBV7-3	TRBJ1-1
TGTGCCAGCAGCAGGGGCACCGGGGAGCTGTTTTTT	CASSRGTGELFF	-	-	TRBV12-3/TRBV12-4	TRBJ2-2
TGTGCCAGCAGCCCCGGACTAGCGGGGGGGACCGGGGAGCTGTTTTTT	CASSPGLAGGTGELFF	TRBD2	-	TRBV7-2	TRBJ2-2
TGTGCCAGTAGTATGGCTCTGACAGGAGGAAATCAGCCCCAGCATTTT	CASSMALTGGNQPQHF	-	-	TRBV19	TRBJ1-5
TGCAGCGTGGGCGCCGGGGGGCAAGGAAACACCATATATTTT	CSVGAGGQGNTIYF	-	-	TRBV29-1	TRBJ1-3
TGTGCCAGCAGTTTAGGGACAGGGAGCTCCTACAATGAGCAGTTCTTC	CASSLGTGSSYNEQFF	TRBD1	few	TRBV2	TRBJ2-1
TGTGCCAGCACCCTTCAGCAGGGCTCCTACGAGCAGTACTTC	CASTLQQGSYEQYF	-	-	TRBV5-8	TRBJ2-7
TGTGCCAGCAGCACCCGGAACAGGGGCACAGATACGCAGTATTTT	CASSTRNRGTDTQYF	-	-	TRBV7-6	TRBJ2-3
TGTGCCAGCAGTGAAAACTCTAGATCCTACAATGAGCAGTTCTTC	CASSENSRSYNEQFF	-	-	TRBV6-1	TRBJ2-1
TGTGCCACAAAGACCGGGACTATACAAGAGACCCAGTACTTC	CATKTGTIQETQYF	TRBD2	-	TRBV6-5	TRBJ2-5
TGTGCCAGCAGTTCAACGACAGGGGGCAGCTATGGCTACACCTTC	CASSSTTGGSYGYTF	TRBD1	-	TRBV6-5	TRBJ1-2
TGCGCCAGCAGCCAAGAGTCGCGGGGGGGCTATGAGCAGTTCTTC	CASSQESRGGYEQFF	TRBD2	-	TRBV4-3	TRBJ2-1
TGTGCCAGCTCACCCTACGGGACAGAATACGAGCAGTACTTC	CASSPYGTEYEQYF	TRBD1	-	TRBV18	TRBJ2-7
TGTGCCAGCAGCGCCAGGGCACAGGGTGACACCGGGGAGCTGTTTTTT	CASSARAQGDTGELFF	-	few	TRBV5-4	TRBJ2-2
TGCGCCAGCAGGACGCCGGGGAGCACTGAAGCTTTCTTT	CASRTPGSTEAFF	-	-	TRBV5-1	TRBJ1-1
TGTGCCATCAGTGATGAGGAAGCGGGAGGGCCTGGGGAGACCCAGTACTTC	CAISDEEAGGPGETQYF	TRBD2	-	TRBV10-3	TRBJ2-5
TGTGCCAGCAGGGACAGGGCTTTCACAGATACGCAGTATTTT	CASRDRAFTDTQYF	TRBD1	-	TRBV2	TRBJ2-3
TGCGCCAGCAGCCGAGGACGCCGGGACAGCAGAATAAATTCACCCCTCCACTTT	CASSRGRRDSRINSPLHF	TRBD1	-	TRBV5-1	TRBJ1-6
TGTGCCTGGAACACTGGGACACTGGGGAACTCCGAGCAGTACTTC	CAWNTGTLGNSEQYF	-	-	TRBV30	TRBJ2-7
TGTGCCAGCAGCTTTGGCGCGAGGGGGTCGTCCTACAATGAGCAGTTCTTC	CASSFGARGSSYNEQFF	-	-	TRBV7-8	TRBJ2-1
TGTGCCAGTAGTATAGGAACCGGGGCTTTCTTT	CASSIGTGAFF	-	once	TRBV19	TRBJ1-1